This is a list of T cell receptor beta chains from one sample in a study of OX40 agonist ivuxolimab in advanced cancers. TCRdb keeps only in-frame clones here, not all; method: immunoSEQ multiplex PCR. The data contain 20,000 to 25,000 clones, 78% of them singletons. The material sequenced was CD4+ or CD8+ T cells sorted from blood, taken in a trial of the OX40 agonist ivuxolimab. These receptors all come from an adult with an advanced solid tumor such as melanoma, head and neck, liver or kidney cancer. Both conserved end residues are part of each CDR3. The D gene is left open where the match is weak. Expanded clones are given a class, and other clones once, few, many or no size at all.

v_gene,abundance,j_gene,d_gene,CDR3nt,CDR3aa
TRBV7-2,once,TRBJ2-5,.,TGTGCCAGCAGTTTCCGGGACGGCCACCAAGAGACCCAGTACTTC,CASSFRDGHQETQYF
TRBV7-3,once,TRBJ2-5,TRBD2,TGTGCCAGCAGCAACCGGACTAGCGGACCTCAAGAGACCCAGTACTTC,CASSNRTSGPQETQYF
TRBV6-7,.,TRBJ2-2,.,TGTGCCAGCAGCCCCGACAGGGGACGAGCGGGAGAAGGGAACACCGGGGAGCTGTTTTTT,CASSPDRGRAGEGNTGELFF
TRBV29-1,.,TRBJ2-7,TRBD2,TGCAGTGCCAGCGGGAGGGGGTACGAGCAGTACTTC,CSASGRGYEQYF
TRBV5-1,once,TRBJ2-2,.,TGCGCCAGCAGCATGAACACCGGGGAGCTGTTTTTT,CASSMNTGELFF
TRBV6-5,.,TRBJ1-2,TRBD1,TGTGCCAGCAGTTACTCTAGGACAGGGGGCGGCTATGGCTACACCTTC,CASSYSRTGGGYGYTF
TRBV19,.,TRBJ1-5,.,TGTGCCAGTAGTATTGAAAAGTATAGCAATCAGCCCCAGCATTTT,CASSIEKYSNQPQHF
TRBV28,.,TRBJ2-2,TRBD2,TGTGCCAGCAGCGTAGCGGGAGACTGGGAGTTGGACACCGGGGAGCTGTTTTTT,CASSVAGDWELDTGELFF
TRBV9,.,TRBJ2-3,.,TGTGCCAGCGGTAGGGGGAGCGGGAGCACAGATACGCAGTATTTT,CASGRGSGSTDTQYF
TRBV5-1,.,TRBJ1-2,TRBD1,TGCGCCAGCAGCTTGGGCCAGGGGGCGGGTGGCTACACCTTC,CASSLGQGAGGYTF
TRBV30,few,TRBJ1-5,TRBD1,TGTGCCTGGAGGGAGCAGGGCAACAGGGGAGTGAATCAGCCCCAGCATTTT,CAWREQGNRGVNQPQHF
TRBV19,.,TRBJ2-7,.,TGTGCCAGTAGTCCCCAACAGGGCTATGAGCAGTACTTC,CASSPQQGYEQYF
TRBV4-1,few,TRBJ1-1,.,TGCGCCAGCAGCCAAGACGTCCGCACTGAAGCTTTCTTT,CASSQDVRTEAFF
TRBV6-1,once,TRBJ1-6,.,TGTGCCAGCAGTGAAGTTGGCCAGAAGGCCCTCCACTTT,CASSEVGQKALHF
TRBV30,.,TRBJ1-1,TRBD1,TGTGCCTGGAGGTACAGGGGAAACGAAGCTGAAGCTTTCTTT,CAWRYRGNEAEAFF
TRBV19,.,TRBJ2-1,.,TGTGCCAGTAGTAGAGGTGTGCCGGGGGTTAATAATGAGCAGTTCTTC,CASSRGVPGVNNEQFF
TRBV19,.,TRBJ2-4,.,TGTGCCAGTAGTATAGATCTAAGGTTATTAGCCAAAAACATTCAGTACTTC,CASSIDLRLLAKNIQYF
TRBV27,once,TRBJ1-5,.,TGTGCCAGCAGCTTGATGGGGCAGCCCCAGCATTTT,CASSLMGQPQHF
TRBV20-1,.,TRBJ2-7,.,TGCAGTGCCTCGGACAGTTCCGAGCAGTACTTC,CSASDSSEQYF
TRBV5-4,.,TRBJ1-4,TRBD1,TGTGCCAGCAGCTCCTCCGGGACAGTTAATGAAAAACTGTTTTTT,CASSSSGTVNEKLFF
TRBV7-3,.,TRBJ1-5,.,TGTGCCAGCAGTGAAATGCAGGGTCCCAATCAGCCCCAGCATTTT,CASSEMQGPNQPQHF
TRBV5-1,.,TRBJ1-4,.,TGCGCCAGCAGCCCCGGGGGATCAACTAATGAAAAACTGTTTTTT,CASSPGGSTNEKLFF
TRBV28,.,TRBJ1-2,.,TGTGCCAGCAGTGCCCCAGGGGGCTACACCTTC,CASSAPGGYTF
TRBV7-3,.,TRBJ1-1,.,TGTGCCAGCAGCTTAAATGCCGGGAACCTGAACACTGAAGCTTTCTTT,CASSLNAGNLNTEAFF
TRBV7-9,.,TRBJ2-2,TRBD1,TGTGCCAGCAGCTACAGGGGTTTAGGGACCGGGGAGCTGTTTTTT,CASSYRGLGTGELFF
TRBV13,.,TRBJ2-2,TRBD2,TGTGCCAGCAGCCGGGGACTAGCGGGAGACGGGGCCGGGGAGCTGTTTTTT,CASSRGLAGDGAGELFF
TRBV7-2,.,TRBJ2-7,TRBD2,TGTGCCAGCAGCCCCCGCGGCGGGAGGTTCTACGAGCAGTACTTC,CASSPRGGRFYEQYF
TRBV15,.,TRBJ2-7,.,TGTGCCACCAGCAGAGTCATTTCCGAGCAGTACTTC,CATSRVISEQYF
TRBV5-1,.,TRBJ2-7,TRBD2,TGCGCCAGCAGCACGGGACTAGCGGGAGATGGGGCCTACGAGCAGTACTTC,CASSTGLAGDGAYEQYF
TRBV28,.,TRBJ1-4,TRBD1,TGTGCCAGCAGTCCCGGACAGGAGCGTGAAAAACTGTTTTTT,CASSPGQEREKLFF
TRBV11-2,.,TRBJ1-2,.,TGTGCCAGCAGCACAGGCTATGGCTACACCTTC,CASSTGYGYTF
TRBV11-1,.,TRBJ2-1,.,TGTGCCAGCGTCCGGAGGGCCGACTACAATGAGCAGTTCTTC,CASVRRADYNEQFF
TRBV7-3,.,TRBJ2-3,.,TGTGCCAGCAGCTTAAGAGCGGCTAGCACAGATACGCAGTATTTT,CASSLRAASTDTQYF
TRBV5-1,few,TRBJ2-5,.,TGCGCCAGCAGCTTGGGGGACAACCGGAGGGAGACCCAGTACTTC,CASSLGDNRRETQYF
TRBV9,once,TRBJ2-3,TRBD1,TGTGCCAGCAGCCTACAGGGGGTTACAGATACGCAGTATTTT,CASSLQGVTDTQYF
TRBV28,.,TRBJ2-5,.,TGTGCCAGCAGTTTACCCCGGGGGTTCCAAGAGACCCAGTACTTC,CASSLPRGFQETQYF